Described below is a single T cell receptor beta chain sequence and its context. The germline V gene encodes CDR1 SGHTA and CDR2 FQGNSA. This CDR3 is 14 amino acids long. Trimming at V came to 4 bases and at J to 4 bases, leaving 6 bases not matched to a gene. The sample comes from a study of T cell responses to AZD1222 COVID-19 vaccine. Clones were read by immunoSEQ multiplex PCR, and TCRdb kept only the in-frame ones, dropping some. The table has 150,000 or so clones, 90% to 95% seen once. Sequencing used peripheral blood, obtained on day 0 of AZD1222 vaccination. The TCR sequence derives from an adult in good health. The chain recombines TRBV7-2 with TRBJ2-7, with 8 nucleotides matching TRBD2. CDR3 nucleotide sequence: TGTGCCAGCAGCTATACCACTAGCGGTTACGAGCAGTACTTC. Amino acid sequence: CASSYTTSGYEQYF.